This T cell receptor beta chain was identified during a study of identical twins. Study-wide findings and caveats: Models came in too low on out-of-frame TCR alpha sharing in monozygotic twins.

In its sample, this clonotype was seen a few times. The antigen is unknown. J was trimmed by 9 bases and V by 4 bases; bases with no gene match: 6. Germline assignment: CDR1 SGHDT and CDR2 YYEEEE. This CDR3 region has 14 residues. Only healthy Caucasians were enrolled as donors. MiXCR was run by TCRdb on the 5' RACE reads, yielding one entry per CDR3 protein. The data show about 100,000 distinct CDR3 sequences, under 6.5% seen once. The sequencing sample was made of memory T cells sorted from blood. The chain links TRBV5-6 to TRBJ2-5; 13 bases fit TRBD2. The sequence was obtained from a woman between 50 and 59 years old in good health. The chain's CDR3 is CASSQVTSGRAQYF. Here the CDR3 DNA reads TGTGCCAGCAGCCAAGTAACTAGCGGGAGGGCCCAGTACTTC.